These T cell receptor beta chains were read from a single sample in a study of blood T cell repertoires in COVID-19. The assay was immunoSEQ multiplex PCR, and TCRdb's table has in-frame clones only and misses some. There are fewer than 250,000 clones in the sample; 86% occur only once, and roughly 1.9% lies in the top ten. Sequenced sample: PBMCs or T cells enriched from blood (not recorded which). The receptors originated from a woman between 50 and 59 years old who had recovered from COVID-19. CDR3s include the opening cysteine and the closing phenylalanine or tryptophan. A D gene is named only where the DNA matches it firmly. A clone size is listed for some rows: how often the clone was seen (once, few, many), or a class if it is expanded.

cdr3_nt	cdr3_aa	clone_size	v_call	j_call	d_call
TGTGCCAGCAGCCTGGGGACAGCCTACGAGCAGTACTTC	CASSLGTAYEQYF	.	TRBV7-9	TRBJ2-7	TRBD1
TGTGCCAGCAGCCTTTTAGGTCGGGGTCGGTCGTCTGACACTGAAGCTTTCTTT	CASSLLGRGRSSDTEAFF	.	TRBV7-8	TRBJ1-1	.
TGTGCCACCAGTAGGGGACAGGGGGCTAACTATGGCTACACCTTC	CATSRGQGANYGYTF	.	TRBV15	TRBJ1-2	TRBD1
TGTGCCAGCAGTTCAGGTGAATCTAATGAAAAACTGTTTTTT	CASSSGESNEKLFF	.	TRBV2	TRBJ1-4	.
TGTGCCAGTAGTTCCCAGGGGGCTGGAGATACGCAGTATTTT	CASSSQGAGDTQYF	.	TRBV19	TRBJ2-3	TRBD1
TGTGCCTGGAGTTCGGTGGGCGCAACTAATGAAAAACTGTTTTTT	CAWSSVGATNEKLFF	.	TRBV30	TRBJ1-4	.
TGTGCCAGCAGCTTAGCTGGGCCTGGAAACACCATATATTTT	CASSLAGPGNTIYF	.	TRBV7-8	TRBJ1-3	.
TGTGCCAGCAGCCGCGGGCCACCAATAAGCAATCAGCCCCAGCATTTT	CASSRGPPISNQPQHF	.	TRBV3-1/TRBV3-2	TRBJ1-5	.
TGTGCCAGCAGCCCGGGACAGCAGGAGACCCAGTACTTC	CASSPGQQETQYF	.	TRBV28	TRBJ2-5	TRBD1
TGTGCCAGCAGCTTGTTACAGGGCCAGACTGAAGCTTTCTTT	CASSLLQGQTEAFF	once	TRBV5-8	TRBJ1-1	.
TGCGCCAGCAGCCGCACGACTAGCGGGGGTGACAATGAGCAGTTCTTC	CASSRTTSGGDNEQFF	.	TRBV4-3	TRBJ2-1	TRBD2
TGCGCCAGCAGACACCGACAGGGGAGCACTGAAGCTTTCTTT	CASRHRQGSTEAFF	.	TRBV5-1	TRBJ1-1	TRBD1
TGTGCCACCCGGACAGGGGGCAAGAGCAATCAGCCCCAGCATTTT	CATRTGGKSNQPQHF	.	TRBV19	TRBJ1-5	TRBD1
TGTGCCAGCACCCGGCTAGCAACCGGGGAGCTGTTTTTT	CASTRLATGELFF	.	TRBV19	TRBJ2-2	.
TGTGCCAGCAGCTTAGGCAGGAGATCCGGGACATCCGCGAGTGGAAACACCATATATTTT	CASSLGRRSGTSASGNTIYF	.	TRBV7-8	TRBJ1-3	.
TGTGCCAGCAGCTTACTTCCCCCCGGATCTAGATCATACGAGCAGTACTTC	CASSLLPPGSRSYEQYF	.	TRBV7-2	TRBJ2-7	.
TGTGCCAGCAGCCGCGGCAGGGAAAACTATGGCTACACCTTC	CASSRGRENYGYTF	.	TRBV11-2	TRBJ1-2	.
TGTGCCAGCAGTGAACGGGGAAGACTAGCGGATGAGCAGTTCTTC	CASSERGRLADEQFF	.	TRBV2	TRBJ2-1	TRBD2
TGTGCCAGCAGTTTATCAACAGGGGGGGCGAATGAAGCTTTCTTT	CASSLSTGGANEAFF	.	TRBV27	TRBJ1-1	TRBD1
TGTGCCAGCAGCGCCCATACGCGGGGCTCCTACAATGAGCAGTTCTTC	CASSAHTRGSYNEQFF	many	TRBV9	TRBJ2-1	.
TGCGCCAGCAGCCCTCAGGGGGACCAAGAGACCCAGTACTTC	CASSPQGDQETQYF	.	TRBV4-1	TRBJ2-5	TRBD1
TGTGCCATCAGTGCTCCCTCAGGGGTTGGGAACACTGAAGCTTTCTTT	CAISAPSGVGNTEAFF	few	TRBV10-3	TRBJ1-1	.
TGTGCCAGCAGCTTCCCGGGGGGAGACTATGGTGGCTACACCTTC	CASSFPGGDYGGYTF	.	TRBV7-2	TRBJ1-2	.
TGCGCCAGCAGCTTAGGGGGGGCTGGGCAGAATTCACCCCTCCACTTT	CASSLGGAGQNSPLHF	.	TRBV5-1	TRBJ1-6	.
TGTGCCAGCTCACCGACAGACAGACAGATCGTCTATGGCTACACCTTC	CASSPTDRQIVYGYTF	.	TRBV18	TRBJ1-2	.
TGTGCCAGCAGCCAAGATGGGGCTGTTAATTCACCCCTCCACTTT	CASSQDGAVNSPLHF	.	TRBV7-2	TRBJ1-6	.
TGTGCCTGGAGCCATCGTATCGGGTTAAGCTATGGCTACACCTTC	CAWSHRIGLSYGYTF	.	TRBV30	TRBJ1-2	.
TGTGCCAGCAGCCAAGGTCGCAGTAACACTGAAGCTTTCTTT	CASSQGRSNTEAFF	.	TRBV3-1/TRBV3-2	TRBJ1-1	.
TGTGCCAGCAGTTTCTCCGGGACAGGCGGAGAAAAACTGTTTTTT	CASSFSGTGGEKLFF	.	TRBV28	TRBJ1-4	TRBD1
TGTGCCAGCAGCGTAGCAGTGGGACAGGGGGCTGGCTACACCTTC	CASSVAVGQGAGYTF	.	TRBV9	TRBJ1-2	TRBD1
TGTGCCAGCAGCTTAGGGGGGGATCGTGGTGGCTACACCTTC	CASSLGGDRGGYTF	.	TRBV7-8	TRBJ1-2	.
TGTGCCAGCAGCCCCTCTCGAGGGCAGGGGGCCGATGAAAAACTGTTTTTT	CASSPSRGQGADEKLFF	.	TRBV7-9	TRBJ1-4	TRBD1
TGTGCCAGCAGTTCCACCACAGGGAACAGCAATCAGCCCCAGCATTTT	CASSSTTGNSNQPQHF	.	TRBV11-2	TRBJ1-5	.
TGTGCCAGCAGCTTCGACAGGCACTCAGGGTACTTC	CASSFDRHSGYF	.	TRBV7-9	TRBJ2-5	.
TGTGCCAGCAGCAAACGGGGGGCGCAGGACACCGGGGAGCTGTTTTTT	CASSKRGAQDTGELFF	once	TRBV9	TRBJ2-2	.
TGTGCCAGCAGCCCTCGACTAGCGGGGGGTTTAAGCGGGGAGCTGTTTTTT	CASSPRLAGGLSGELFF	.	TRBV13	TRBJ2-2	TRBD2
TGTGCCAGCAGTGAGGACTACGACAGTCCCTCTTTC	CASSEDYDSPSF	.	TRBV6-6	TRBJ2-7	.
TGTGCCACCTCGGGGGGGGGAAACACCGGGGAGCTGTTTTTT	CATSGGGNTGELFF	.	TRBV9	TRBJ2-2	TRBD2
TGTGCCAGTAGTATATCGGCGGGAGACCACTACGAGCAGTACTTC	CASSISAGDHYEQYF	.	TRBV19	TRBJ2-7	TRBD2
TGTGCCAGCTCACTAGCTTTGGGAACTAATGAAAAACTGTTTTTT	CASSLALGTNEKLFF	.	TRBV18	TRBJ1-4	.
TGTGCCAGCAGCTCGCAGCTTGTCCCGCGGCTTGAAGCTTTCTTT	CASSSQLVPRLEAFF	.	TRBV7-8	TRBJ1-1	.
TGTGCCAGCTTGTATCGCACTGAAGCTTTCTTT	CASLYRTEAFF	few	TRBV28	TRBJ1-1	.
TGTGCCACTTCGACAGGGGAGCCCACTGAAGCTTTCTTT	CATSTGEPTEAFF	.	TRBV10-3	TRBJ1-1	TRBD1
TGCGCCAGCAGCTTGGTTGGGGGGGACTATGGCTACACCTTC	CASSLVGGDYGYTF	.	TRBV5-1	TRBJ1-2	.